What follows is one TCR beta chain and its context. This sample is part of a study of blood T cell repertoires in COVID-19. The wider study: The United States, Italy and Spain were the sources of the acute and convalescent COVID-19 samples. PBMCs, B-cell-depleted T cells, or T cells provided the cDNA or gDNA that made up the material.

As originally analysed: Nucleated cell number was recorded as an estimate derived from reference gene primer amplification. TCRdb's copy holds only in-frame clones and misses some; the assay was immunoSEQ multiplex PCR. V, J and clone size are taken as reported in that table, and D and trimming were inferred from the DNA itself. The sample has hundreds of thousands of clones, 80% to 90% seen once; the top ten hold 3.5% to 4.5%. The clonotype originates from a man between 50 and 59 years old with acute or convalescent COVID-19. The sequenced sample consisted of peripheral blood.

DNA for the CDR3: TGTGCCAGCAGCTCCGGAGGGACTAGCGGTTTCACAGATACGCAGTATTTT. Amino acid sequence: CASSSGGTSGFTDTQYF. J is TRBJ2-3 and V is TRBV5-4; 11 bases are a match to TRBD2. This CDR3 has 17 residues. The V segment lost 3 bases and the J segment 2 bases; nucleotides outside the gene matches: 8. Looked up from germline, CDR1 is SGHNT and CDR2 is YYREEE (reference sequence).